This is a list of T cell receptor beta chains from one sample in a study of shared clonotypes between healthy human individuals. Only in-frame clones appear in the TCRdb table, and some are missing; sequencing was by immunoSEQ multiplex PCR. The data hold about 2.1 million clones, with about 93% observed a single time. The sequenced sample consisted of naive CD8+ T cells from PBMCs. The origin of the receptors is a young man in good health. Some clones in this sample may be carry-over from other donors' samples. Each CDR3 is given with its conserved first and last residue. A D gene is named only where the DNA matches it firmly. Only some rows state a clone size, as once, few, many or a class for expanded clones.

v_gene,abundance,d_gene,j_gene,CDR3aa,CDR3nt
TRBV27,NA,NA,TRBJ2-1,CASSYRSNSYNEQFF,TGTGCCAGCAGTTACCGCAGCAACTCCTACAATGAGCAGTTCTTC
TRBV5-1,NA,NA,TRBJ2-5,CASRGWGSYQETQYF,TGCGCCAGCAGGGGGTGGGGCAGTTACCAAGAGACCCAGTACTTC
TRBV27,NA,TRBD1,TRBJ2-5,CASSRTGSTRETQYF,TGTGCCAGCAGTCGGACAGGCTCAACTCGGGAGACCCAGTACTTC
TRBV11-2,NA,NA,TRBJ1-2,CASSSGVGGYTF,TGTGCCAGCAGCTCAGGGGTAGGTGGCTACACCTTC
TRBV6-5,NA,NA,TRBJ2-2,CARQGPRANTGELFF,TGTGCCAGGCAGGGCCCGCGGGCGAACACCGGGGAGCTGTTTTTT
TRBV10-3,NA,NA,TRBJ2-7,CAISGEESYEQYF,TGTGCCATCAGTGGAGAGGAGAGCTACGAGCAGTACTTC
TRBV7-9,NA,NA,TRBJ1-2,CASSPLLTGNPEFGYGYTF,TGTGCCAGCAGCCCACTTTTAACAGGGAATCCCGAGTTCGGCTATGGCTACACCTTC
TRBV7-9,once,NA,TRBJ2-2,CASSSGPSGELFF,TGTGCCAGCAGCTCGGGACCGTCGGGGGAGCTGTTTTTT
TRBV27,NA,TRBD2,TRBJ2-5,CASRPGLAGTETQYF,TGTGCCAGCAGACCCGGACTAGCGGGAACGGAGACCCAGTACTTC
TRBV2,NA,TRBD1,TRBJ2-2,CASRPGTDNTGELFF,TGTGCCAGCAGGCCCGGGACAGACAACACCGGGGAGCTGTTTTTT
TRBV11-2,NA,NA,TRBJ1-2,CAVPPRGSYGYTF,TGTGCCGTACCTCCGCGGGGTTCATATGGCTACACCTTC
TRBV27,few,NA,TRBJ1-1,CASKGDTRDTEAFF,TGTGCCAGCAAAGGGGACACTCGTGACACTGAAGCTTTCTTT
TRBV7-6,once,NA,TRBJ2-1,CASSTRNNEQFF,TGTGCCAGCAGCACACGAAACAATGAGCAGTTCTTC
TRBV4-3,NA,NA,TRBJ2-2,CASSPSVNTGELFF,TGCGCCAGCAGCCCTAGCGTAAACACCGGGGAGCTGTTTTTT
TRBV28,NA,TRBD2,TRBJ2-1,CASSLNTGTSAYNEQFF,TGTGCCAGCAGTTTGAATACCGGGACTAGCGCATACAATGAGCAGTTCTTC
TRBV19,NA,TRBD1,TRBJ2-7,CASSARQGAVDEQYF,TGTGCCAGTAGTGCTCGACAGGGGGCAGTTGACGAGCAGTACTTC
TRBV29-1,NA,NA,TRBJ2-7,CSAAGALADYYEQYF,TGCAGCGCCGCGGGGGCGCTAGCGGACTACTACGAGCAGTACTTC
TRBV9,NA,NA,TRBJ2-7,CASSVLQGGYEQYF,TGTGCCAGCAGCGTACTCCAGGGAGGCTACGAGCAGTACTTC
TRBV19,NA,TRBD2,TRBJ2-1,CASSTLAGGPYNEQFF,TGTGCCAGTAGTACTCTAGCGGGAGGGCCCTACAATGAGCAGTTCTTC
TRBV4-1,NA,NA,TRBJ2-7,CASSQDLSSRYEQYF,TGCGCCAGCAGCCAAGATCTGTCTAGCCGCTACGAGCAGTACTTC
TRBV4-3,NA,NA,TRBJ1-1,CASSRSRGNTEAFF,TGCGCCAGCAGCCGCAGTCGGGGGAACACTGAAGCTTTCTTT
TRBV18,NA,TRBD2,TRBJ2-1,CASSPGLAGVLTDEQFF,TGTGCCAGCTCACCCGGACTAGCGGGCGTACTCACGGATGAGCAGTTCTTC
TRBV5-6,NA,NA,TRBJ2-1,CASSSQRGYNEQFF,TGTGCCAGCAGCTCTCAGAGGGGATACAATGAGCAGTTCTTC
TRBV7-9,NA,NA,TRBJ2-3,CASSGPGAKTDTQYF,TGTGCCAGCAGCGGACCCGGGGCGAAGACAGATACGCAGTATTTT
TRBV7-3,NA,NA,TRBJ2-3,CASSNGGADTQYF,TGTGCCAGCAGCAACGGGGGCGCAGATACGCAGTATTTT
TRBV10-3,NA,NA,TRBJ1-2,CAISDTVATNYGYTF,TGTGCCATCAGTGATACGGTTGCTACTAACTATGGCTACACCTTC
TRBV13,NA,TRBD2,TRBJ2-1,CASTSSGRGLGNEQFF,TGTGCCAGCACATCCTCGGGGCGGGGACTAGGGAATGAGCAGTTCTTC
TRBV19,once,NA,TRBJ2-2,CASSIDSTLGGTNTGELFF,TGTGCCAGTAGTATAGATTCTACCTTGGGGGGTACGAACACCGGGGAGCTGTTTTTT